The next 24 T cell receptor beta chains were all read from a single sample in a study of CD8 T cells in ankylosing spondylitis. TCRdb called the 5' RACE reads again in MiXCR, with one record for every CDR3 protein. The sample gives around 230,000 distinct CDR3 sequences, less than 10% of which show up once; 6.8% is in the top ten. Sequenced material: blood, either unsorted or a sorted T cell fraction (not recorded which). These TCRs come from a male donor with ankylosing spondylitis or in good health (not recorded which).

This clonotype came up many times. The gene calls are TRBV12-3 or TRBV12-4 and TRBJ2-1; perhaps TRBD2 as D (5 bases). This CDR3 spans 14 amino acids. V was cut by 2 bases and J by 8 bases, with 13 bases left in between. In DNA, the CDR3 is TGTGCCAGCAGTTTACGAGGGAGAGGTGATGAGCAGTTCTTC. Translated: CASSLRGRGDEQFF.

Ten or more counts support this clonotype. The rearrangement uses TRBV7-8 and TRBJ1-2; no firm D call. Deletions cut 6 bases from V and 2 bases from J, with 16 bases between. The CDR3 is 15 residues long. The V gene's germline CDR1 is SGHVS and CDR2 FQNEAQ. The CDR3 region has the DNA TGTGCCAGCAGTTCCCTCCCCGCCCGGAACTATGGCTACACCTTC. Its translation: CASSSLPARNYGYTF. The whole variable domain, filled in from reference TRBV7-8 and TRBJ1-2, reads GAGVSQSPRYKVAKRGQDVALRCDPISGHVSLFWYQQALGQGPEFLTYFQNEAQLDKSGLPSDRFFAERPEGSVSTLKIQRTQQEDSAVYLCASSSLPARNYGYTFGSGTRLTVV.

This clonotype was counted ten times or more. The genes are TRBV7-9 and TRBJ1-2; 8 bases map to TRBD1. The V gene end was trimmed by 5 bases and the J gene end by 4 bases; junction bases not matched to a gene: 6. Germline assignment: CDR1 SEHNR and CDR2 FQNEAQ (reference sequence). This CDR3 has 14 amino acids. The CDR3 region is CASSPDREAYGYTF. CDR3 DNA sequence: TGTGCCAGCAGCCCGGACAGGGAAGCCTATGGCTACACCTTC.

This clonotype showed up many times. The chain links TRBV18 to TRBJ1-6; TRBD1 might be the D (6 bases). Germline V CDR1 and CDR2: KGHSH, LQKENI. Between the trimmed V and J ends, which lost 3 bases and 7 bases, there was a span of 13 bases. CDR3 size: 15 residues. The CDR3 region is CASSPGAGDNSPLHF. In DNA form, the CDR3 reads TGTGCCAGCTCACCCGGGGCAGGGGACAATTCACCCCTCCACTTT.

This clonotype has a count of ten or more. The chain has TRBV29-1 and TRBJ2-7; TRBD1 matches 11 bases. CDR3 length equals 15 residues. V was pared by 6 bases and J by 0 bases, with 7 bases of the junction left unmatched. CDR1 SQVTM and CDR2 ANQGSEA come from the germline V gene. The CDR3 sequence is CSVLGTGGTSYEQYF. The CDR3, as DNA: TGCAGCGTCTTAGGGACAGGGGGGACCTCCTACGAGCAGTACTTC.

This clonotype was counted many times. The chain carries TRBV20-1 and TRBJ2-1; TRBD1 aligns across 7 bases. This CDR3 region has 16 residues. Germline assignment: CDR1 DFQATT and CDR2 SNEGSKA (reference sequence). J gave up 3 bases and V 0 bases, and 8 bases lay outside the gene matches. Here the CDR3 reads CSARDQRQGVYNEQFF. CDR3 nucleotide sequence: TGCAGTGCTAGAGACCAGCGACAGGGAGTCTACAATGAGCAGTTCTTC.

This clonotype appeared many times. CDR3 region: CATSSWELQAGRKELFF. The CDR3 region has the DNA TGTGCCACCAGCAGTTGGGAGCTTCAAGCGGGACGGAAGGAGCTGTTTTTT. The chain links TRBV15 to TRBJ2-2; TRBD2 matches at 7 bases. With 3 bases clipped from V and 10 bases from J, the junction kept 17 bases outside the gene matches. Germline-derived CDR1 and CDR2 are LNHNV and YYDKDF (reference sequence). The CDR3 runs 17 residues.

This clonotype was seen at least ten times. The CDR3: CASSLGTDLNIQYF. DNA for the CDR3: TGTGCCAGCAGTTTAGGGACAGACCTAAACATTCAGTACTTC. V and J are TRBV12-3 or TRBV12-4 and TRBJ2-4; a possible D gene is TRBD1 (6 bases). V lost 1 base and J 6 bases, leaving 10 bases between the germline ends. CDR3 length: 14 residues.

This clonotype has at least ten counts. The chain recombines TRBV20-1 with TRBJ2-5, with TRBD2 matching over 7 bases. The CDR3 sequence is 13 residues long. J was trimmed by 0 bases and V by 3 bases; bases with no gene match: 1. From germline, CDR1 is DFQATT and CDR2 SNEGSKA (reference sequence). CDR3 in DNA: TGCAGTGCTAGCGGGACTAACCAAGAGACCCAGTACTTC. This translates into CSASGTNQETQYF.

This clonotype was seen many times. This chain links TRBV20-1 with TRBJ1-2, with TRBD1 matching 8 bases. Germline loops: CDR1 DFQATT, CDR2 SNEGSKA (reference sequence). Trimming took 5 bases from V and 4 from J; bases not matched to a gene: 15. The CDR3 has 16 residues. The CDR3 here is CSAGGTGQGVTYGYTF. The CDR3 nucleotides read TGCAGTGCTGGGGGGACAGGACAGGGAGTTACCTATGGCTACACCTTC.

This clonotype was counted at least ten times. The chain recombines TRBV20-1 with TRBJ2-7; 10 nucleotides agree with TRBD1. The germline V gene has CDR1 DFQATT and CDR2 SNEGSKA (reference sequence). The junction had 9 bases not matched to a gene; V was cut back by 7 bases and J by 6 bases. The CDR3 contains 13 residues. CDR3 sequence reads: CSVWDRGSVEQYF. The CDR3 DNA follows: TGCAGTGTATGGGACAGGGGATCCGTCGAGCAGTACTTC.

This clonotype was detected ten times or more. The J gene is TRBJ2-2, the V gene TRBV7-2; unclear D gene. CDR3 length: 13 residues. Trimming shortened V by 5 bases and J by 8 bases, and 12 bases separated the two germline ends. The germline gives CDR1 SGHTA, CDR2 FQGNSA. In nucleotides, the CDR3 is TGTGCCAGCAGCAAACCGGGCACAGGGGAGCTGTTTTTT. This gives the protein CASSKPGTGELFF.

This clonotype was picked up many times. CDR3 sequence reads: CASSADQGRTGRSEAFF. CDR3 sequence (DNA): TGTGCCAGCAGTGCCGATCAAGGTAGGACAGGGAGATCCGAAGCTTTCTTT. This rearrangement joins TRBV6-1 to TRBJ1-1; 8 bases are a match to TRBD1. V was pared by 4 bases and J by 8 bases, with 18 bases of the junction left unmatched. The CDR3 consists of 17 residues. Germline V lookup: CDR1 MNHNS, CDR2 SASEGT.

This clonotype was counted between two and nine times. The chain uses TRBV12-3 or TRBV12-4 and TRBJ2-2; D is possibly TRBD2 (5 bases). V was trimmed by 2 bases and J by 13 bases, leaving 17 bases between them. The length of the CDR3 is 14 residues. Written as DNA, the CDR3 is TGTGCCAGCAGTTTAAGAACCCTTCAAGGAGGGCTGTTTTTT. Translation gives CASSLRTLQGGLFF.

This clonotype has ten or more counts. The genes are TRBV12-3 or TRBV12-4 and TRBJ2-1, with 11 bases that match TRBD2. After removal of 5 bases from V and 3 bases from J, the junction contained 6 bases not matched to a gene. This CDR3 has 16 residues. Here the CDR3 reads CASSADSGRGYNEQFF. CDR3 nucleotides: TGTGCCAGCAGTGCAGATAGCGGGAGGGGCTACAATGAGCAGTTCTTC.

This clonotype appeared many times. The genes are TRBV5-1 and TRBJ2-5; TRBD1 or TRBD2 may be the D gene (5 bases each). This CDR3 spans 14 amino acids. Trimming took 3 bases from V and 0 from J, leaving 9 bases between them. CDR1 SGHRS and CDR2 YFSETQ come from the germline V gene. The CDR3 nucleotides read TGCGCCAGCAGCTCCGGGGCGTACCAAGAGACCCAGTACTTC. Translation: CASSSGAYQETQYF.

This clonotype was detected many times. The genes are TRBV5-1 and TRBJ2-3; D is unclear. CDR1 is SGHRS, CDR2 YFSETQ, per germline. The CDR3 loop spans 14 amino acids. The V gene lost 5 bases and the J gene lost 1 base, with 11 bases spanning the gap. The CDR3 DNA follows: TGCGCCAGCAGAAACCCCTACGGCACAGATACGCAGTATTTT. The encoded protein is CASRNPYGTDTQYF.

This clonotype was counted ten times or more. The J gene is TRBJ2-1, the V gene TRBV20-1, with 13 bases fitting TRBD2. CDR1 is DFQATT and CDR2 is SNEGSKA in the germline V gene (reference sequence). V trimming: 3 bases; J trimming: 8 bases; junction bases outside the gene matches: 4. This CDR3 is built from 14 residues. The CDR3 region is CSASGLAGAYEQFF. The DNA of the CDR3 is TGCAGTGCTAGCGGACTAGCGGGAGCTTATGAGCAGTTCTTC.

This clonotype was found many times. The CDR3 sequence is CASSLEGDPSYEQYF. The CDR3 DNA follows: TGTGCCAGCAGCTTAGAGGGCGATCCTTCCTACGAGCAGTACTTC. The genes are TRBV13 and TRBJ2-7; D remains ambiguous. This CDR3 comprises 15 residues. Germline CDR1 PRHDT, CDR2 FYEKMQ (reference sequence). Trimming removed 1 base at V and 1 base at J, with 11 bases between.

This clonotype has ten or more counts. The CDR3 protein is CASSSTDSFNYGYTF. CDR3 sequence (DNA): TGTGCCAGCAGCTCAACGGACAGTTTTAACTATGGCTACACCTTC. This sequence joins TRBV7-9 and TRBJ1-2; the D gene is possibly TRBD1 (6 bases). CDR1 and CDR2 from the germline V gene are SEHNR and FQNEAQ (reference sequence). The V gene lost 4 bases and the J gene lost 1 base, with 13 bases spanning the gap. CDR3 length: 15 residues.

On this clonotype: A much larger clone differs from this one at a single base, so this may be a read error. The rearrangement uses TRBV7-2 and TRBJ2-1; 7 bases are a match to TRBD2. This CDR3 is built from 15 residues. Germline V CDR1 and CDR2: SGHTA, FQGNSA. CDR3 residues: CASSPSAGRYKEQFF. In DNA form, the CDR3 reads TGTGCCAGCAGCCCGTCAGCGGGAAGGTACAAAGAGCAGTTCTTC.

This clonotype was observed a handful of times. The chain is built from TRBV6-5 and TRBJ2-1, with D possibly being TRBD1 (6 bases). Per the germline V gene, CDR1 is MNHEY and CDR2 is SVGAGI. V lost 2 bases and J 5 bases, leaving 19 bases between the germline ends. The CDR3 contains 17 residues. CDR3 coding DNA: TGTGCCAGCAGTTACGGCTCGTGGGGCGCAGGGGACAATGAGCAGTTCTTC. This translates into CASSYGSWGAGDNEQFF.

This clonotype was detected ten times or more. The chain uses TRBV5-8 and TRBJ1-6, with no clear D. V dropped 2 bases and J dropped 0 bases, with 6 bases sitting between them. The CDR3 runs to 15 residues. Germline V gene sequence: CDR1 SGHTS, CDR2 YDEGEE. DNA of the CDR3: TGTGCCAGCAGCTTTCGCAGCTCCTATAATTCACCCCTCCACTTT. Its translation: CASSFRSSYNSPLHF.

This clonotype was seen repeatedly, ten times or more. The chain employs TRBV6-2 or TRBV6-3 and TRBJ2-3; D is ambiguous. This CDR3 region has 13 residues. Germline assignment: CDR1 MNHEY and CDR2 SVGEGT. V was clipped by 8 bases and J by 3 bases, with 12 bases between them. In nucleotides, the CDR3 is TGTGCCAGCGAAGGAAGGTTGACAGATACGCAGTATTTT. Residues: CASEGRLTDTQYF.